A single sample gave rise to the 2 T cell receptor beta chains below, sequenced in a study of T cells expressing NK-cell markers. TCRdb reanalyzed the 5' RACE reads, giving one entry per CDR3 protein sequence and no DNA. The table counts about 140,000 distinct CDR3 sequences; 9% to 15% lies in the top ten. Sequences were obtained from blood T cells: a sorted CD56 or NKG2C T cell subset, CD4+ or CD8+ T cells, or bulk PBMC T cells (not recorded which). Receptors were obtained from a man aged 18-30 years in good health.

The chain is built from TRBV12-3 or TRBV12-4 and TRBJ2-1; the TCRdb D gene call, TRBD1, has no DNA to confirm it. The CDR3 is 17 amino acids. CDR3 loop: CASSFPSTGTGNDEQFF.

The chain links TRBV29-1 to TRBJ2-7. The CDR3 totals 13 residues. CDR1 and CDR2 (germline): SQVTM, ANQGSEA. CDR3 region: CSVRPSIGYEQYF.